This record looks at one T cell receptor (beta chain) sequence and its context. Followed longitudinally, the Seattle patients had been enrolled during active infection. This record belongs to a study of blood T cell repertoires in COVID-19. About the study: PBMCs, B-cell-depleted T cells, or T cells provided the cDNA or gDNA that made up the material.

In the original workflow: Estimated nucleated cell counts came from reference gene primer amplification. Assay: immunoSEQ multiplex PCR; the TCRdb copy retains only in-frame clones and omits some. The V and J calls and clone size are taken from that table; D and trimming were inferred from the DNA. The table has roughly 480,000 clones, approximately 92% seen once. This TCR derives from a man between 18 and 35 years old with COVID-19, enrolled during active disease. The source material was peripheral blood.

The CDR3 DNA is TGTGCCAGCAGCTTAGACAGGGGCCTAGAGACCCAGTACTTC. Translating gives CASSLDRGLETQYF. This rearrangement joins TRBV7-2 to TRBJ2-5; 7 nucleotides match TRBD1. After removal of 1 base from V and 4 bases from J, the junction contained 3 bases not matched to a gene. The CDR3 contains 14 residues. Per the germline V gene, CDR1 is SGHTA and CDR2 is FQGNSA.